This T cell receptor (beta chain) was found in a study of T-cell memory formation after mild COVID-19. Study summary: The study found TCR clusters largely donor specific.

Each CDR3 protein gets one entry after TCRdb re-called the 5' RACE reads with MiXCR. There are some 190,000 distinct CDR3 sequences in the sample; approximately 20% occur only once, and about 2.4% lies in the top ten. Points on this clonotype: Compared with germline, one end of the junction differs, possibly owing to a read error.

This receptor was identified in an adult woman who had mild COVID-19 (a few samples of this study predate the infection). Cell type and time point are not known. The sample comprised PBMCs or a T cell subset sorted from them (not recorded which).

The CDR3 nucleotides read TGTGCCAGCAGAACCAACGGAAGGAAGTTGCTCTTT. It specifies CASRTNGRKLLF. The rearrangement joins TRBV6-2 or TRBV6-3 to TRBJ1-1; D remains unclear. This CDR3 has 12 amino acids. From germline, CDR1 is MNHEY and CDR2 SVGEGT.